Below, one T cell receptor beta chain is given with its context. No cognate antigen has been identified for it. Base-call qualities are not available, and no considerably larger clone is one nucleotide away. This sample was taken from a study of T-cell reconstitution after alpha-beta-depleted transplantation in children (dated by TCRdb to 2016 to 2017). Background for the entire study: T-cell immune reconstitution after TCRalphabeta/CD19-depleted allogeneic hematopoietic cell transplantation in children was quantitatively tracked in the study by means of TCR repertoire profiling.

The library relied on PCR. Sequencing was performed on an Illumina HiSeq 2500. TCR library preparation used molecular barcoding, with unique molecular identifiers applied to normalize quantification of the TCRbeta repertoire. Starting from the raw public reads, TCRdb applied fastp trimming at Q25, assembled clones with MiXCR and retained in-frame beta chains. Every distinct CDR3 protein forms one entry, paired with its most common genes and DNA. Present in this sample are 600,000 to 700,000 distinct CDR3 sequences, approximately 16% of which were seen just once. 1.1% of the sample goes to the ten largest clones. Trimming at the junction amounts to 6 bases on V and 2 bases on J, and the germline ends lie 12 bases apart. There are 14 amino acids in the CDR3, from cysteine to phenylalanine inclusive. The CDR3 DNA has 42 bases and is translated from base 1. The germline V gene gives CDR1 as WSHSY and CDR2 as SAAADI.

Sequences were derived from PBMCs from the stem cell graft donor, sampled from the stem cell graft. The sequence links TRBV10-2 to TRBJ2-3; the D gene cannot be resolved beyond TRBD1 or TRBD2, each matching 6 bases. The clonotype originates from a human donor who donated a stem cell graft to a child with acute myeloid leukemia. The bases are TGCGCCAGCAGGAACACGGGGGCCACAGATACGCAGTATTTT. This translates into CASRNTGATDTQYF.